The 5 T cell receptor beta chains below all came from one sample that was sequenced in a study of cytomegalovirus exposure and HLA in healthy donors. The primer mix had 60 Vbeta and 13 Jbeta primers. Produced via immunoSEQ multiplex PCR; TCRdb's table is partial and in-frame only. The sample holds around 100,000 clones, around 77% seen once. Sequenced input: PBMCs. These receptor sequences come from a man younger than 45 in good health and CMV-seronegative.

This clone was seen a handful of times. The chain is built from TRBV2 and TRBJ2-7, with TRBD2 matching 13 bases. CDR1 and CDR2 from the germline V gene are SNHLY and FYNNEI. Losses at the gene ends were 6 bases for V and 1 base for J; bases not matched to a gene: 3. The CDR3 loop spans 15 amino acids. The CDR3 protein is CASSKLAGGSYEQYF. The CDR3, as DNA: TGTGCCAGCAGCAAACTAGCGGGAGGGTCCTACGAGCAGTACTTC.

The CDR3 DNA reads as TGTGCCAGCAGCCCGGACAGGGGAGGCTACACCTTC. Translation gives CASSPDRGGYTF. The chain recombines TRBV9 with TRBJ1-2, with 9 bases aligning to TRBD1. CDR1 and CDR2 (germline): SGDLS, YYNGEE. J was trimmed by 8 bases and V by 4 bases; bases with no gene match: 3. This CDR3 is built from 12 residues.

The V call is TRBV5-1, the J call TRBJ2-5; 13 nucleotides match TRBD2. V shed 4 bases, J shed 4 bases, and the junction held 4 bases outside the gene matches. The CDR3 is made up of 15 amino acids. Germline assignment: CDR1 SGHRS and CDR2 YFSETQ. The CDR3 nucleotides read TGCGCCAGCAGCAGGACTAGCGGGAGTTCAGAGACCCAGTACTTC. Translation: CASSRTSGSSETQYF.

V usage is TRBV18 and J usage is TRBJ2-7, with 10 bases fitting TRBD2. There are 14 residues in the CDR3. The J segment lost 4 bases and the V segment lost 2 bases, leaving 2 bases of the junction unmatched. Germline CDR1 and CDR2: KGHSH and LQKENI. The CDR3 DNA is TGTGCCAGCTCACCAATTAGCGGGGGGTACGAGCAGTACTTC. It translates to CASSPISGGYEQYF.

The chain carries TRBV15 and TRBJ2-1; possible D gene TRBD2, 6 bases. Germline V lookup: CDR1 LNHNV, CDR2 YYDKDF (reference sequence). This CDR3 has 14 residues. Trimming removed 4 bases from V and 4 bases from J, with 11 bases in between. The CDR3 DNA follows: TGTGCCACCAGCACCCGAGGAGGGTACAATGAGCAGTTCTTC. Residues: CATSTRGGYNEQFF.